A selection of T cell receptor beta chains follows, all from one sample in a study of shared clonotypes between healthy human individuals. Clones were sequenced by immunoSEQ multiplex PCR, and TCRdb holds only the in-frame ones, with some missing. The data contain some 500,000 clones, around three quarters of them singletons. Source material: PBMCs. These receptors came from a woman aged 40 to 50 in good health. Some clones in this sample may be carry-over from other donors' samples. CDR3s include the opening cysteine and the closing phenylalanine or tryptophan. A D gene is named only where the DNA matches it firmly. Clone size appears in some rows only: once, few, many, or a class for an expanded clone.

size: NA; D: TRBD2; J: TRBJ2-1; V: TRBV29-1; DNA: TGCAGCGTGGGGCTTTTAGCGGGAGGCTTTTCCTACAATGAGCAGTTCTTC; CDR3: CSVGLLAGGFSYNEQFF
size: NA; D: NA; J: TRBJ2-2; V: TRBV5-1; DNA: TGCGCCAGCAGCTTGAATGGCGGGATTAGCACCGGGGAGCTGTTTTTT; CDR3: CASSLNGGISTGELFF
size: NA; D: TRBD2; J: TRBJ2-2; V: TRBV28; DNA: TGTGCCAGCAGTTTAGGACTAGCCGCCGGGGAGCTGTTTTTT; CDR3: CASSLGLAAGELFF
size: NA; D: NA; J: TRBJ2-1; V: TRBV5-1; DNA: TGCGCCAGCAGCTTGTCGGGCTGGGCTCAGGACCCGGACAATGAGCAGTTCTTC; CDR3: CASSLSGWAQDPDNEQFF
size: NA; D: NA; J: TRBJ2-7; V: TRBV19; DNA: TGTGCCAGTAGTTTTGGGCGGACGGGCGAGCAGTACTTC; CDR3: CASSFGRTGEQYF
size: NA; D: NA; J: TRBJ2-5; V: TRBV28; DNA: TGTGCCAGCAGTTTCCGCAGGACAAACCAAGAGACCCAGTACTTC; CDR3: CASSFRRTNQETQYF
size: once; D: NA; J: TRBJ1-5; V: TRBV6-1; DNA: TGTGCCAGCACCCTAACCGGGACCCCTGATCAGCCCCAGCATTTT; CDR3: CASTLTGTPDQPQHF
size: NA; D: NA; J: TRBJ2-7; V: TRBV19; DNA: TGTGCCAGTAGTATTGGACCGCAAGCCTACGAGCAGTACTTC; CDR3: CASSIGPQAYEQYF
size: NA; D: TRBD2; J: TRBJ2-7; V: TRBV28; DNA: TGTGCCAGCAGTTTAGGCGGGAGGGCCTTCGAGCAGTACTTC; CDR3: CASSLGGRAFEQYF
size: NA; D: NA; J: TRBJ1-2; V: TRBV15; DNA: TGTGCCACCAGCCCTATCCTGAGGGGGGGGCGTGGAAGTGGCTACACCTTC; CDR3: CATSPILRGGRGSGYTF
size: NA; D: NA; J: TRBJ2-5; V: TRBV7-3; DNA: TGTGCCAGCAGCTTAACCGGGGGCCAAGAGACCCAGTACTTC; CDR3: CASSLTGGQETQYF
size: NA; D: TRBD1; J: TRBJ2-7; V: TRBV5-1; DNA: TGCGCCAGCAGAAAGGGACAGGGAATCTACGAGCAGTACTTC; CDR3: CASRKGQGIYEQYF
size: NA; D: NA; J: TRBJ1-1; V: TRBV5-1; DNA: TGCGCCAGCAGCTTGGCCGACAGGCGTCAAGCTTTCTTT; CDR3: CASSLADRRQAFF
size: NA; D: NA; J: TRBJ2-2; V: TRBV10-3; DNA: TGTGCCATCACCGTACGGGACACCAGACAAGGGTCATTTTTT; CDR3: CAITVRDTRQGSFF
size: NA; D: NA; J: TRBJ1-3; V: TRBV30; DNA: TGTGCCTGGAGTGTGAACATATTTGGAAACACCATATATTTT; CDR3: CAWSVNIFGNTIYF
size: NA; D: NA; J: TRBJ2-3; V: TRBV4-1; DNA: TGCGCCAGCAGCCAAGAAACGAGGGCCGGGGGCGGAGATACGCAGTATTTT; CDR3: CASSQETRAGGGDTQYF
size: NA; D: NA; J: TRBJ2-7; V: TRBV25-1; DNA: TGTGCCAGCAGTGAATTTTACGAGCAGTACTTC; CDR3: CASSEFYEQYF
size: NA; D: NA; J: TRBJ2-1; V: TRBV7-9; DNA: TGTGCCAGCAGCTCCTACCTGGAGGGGCATGAGCAGTTCTTC; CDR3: CASSSYLEGHEQFF
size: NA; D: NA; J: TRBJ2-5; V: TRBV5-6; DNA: TGTGCCAGCAGCACTGTTTCGGGGGCCGAGGGGCAAGAGACCCAGTACTTC; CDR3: CASSTVSGAEGQETQYF
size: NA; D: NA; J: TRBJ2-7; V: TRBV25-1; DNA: TGTGCCAGCAGTGATTCGAGGGTTTACGAGCAGTACTTC; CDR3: CASSDSRVYEQYF
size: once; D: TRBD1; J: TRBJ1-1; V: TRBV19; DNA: TGTGCCAGTAGAAGGCTCGGACAGGGGTCCCGTGACACTGAAGCTTTCTTT; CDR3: CASRRLGQGSRDTEAFF
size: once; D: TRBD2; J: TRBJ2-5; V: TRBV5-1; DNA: TGCGCCAGCAGGTCTACCGGCGGGAGTCAAGAGACCCAGTACTTC; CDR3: CASRSTGGSQETQYF
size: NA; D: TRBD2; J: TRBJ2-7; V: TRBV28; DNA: TGTGCCAGCAGTCGGAGCGGGAGGGGTATCTACGAGCAGTACTTC; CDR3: CASSRSGRGIYEQYF
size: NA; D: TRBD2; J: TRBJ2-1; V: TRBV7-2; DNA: TGTGCCAGCAGCTCAAGGGGACTAGCTTTATCCAATGAGCAGTTCTTC; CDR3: CASSSRGLALSNEQFF
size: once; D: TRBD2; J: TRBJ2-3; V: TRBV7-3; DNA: TGTGCCAGCAGCGCATCCGGGACTAACACAGATACGCAGTATTTT; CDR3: CASSASGTNTDTQYF
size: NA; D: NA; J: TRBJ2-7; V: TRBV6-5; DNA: TGTGCCAGCAGTTACACTAGTCAGGACGAGCAGTACTTC; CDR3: CASSYTSQDEQYF
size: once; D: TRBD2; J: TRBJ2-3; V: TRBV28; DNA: TGTGCCAGCAACCTAGGGTGGATTAGCGGGATGGGTACAGATACGCAGTATTTT; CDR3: CASNLGWISGMGTDTQYF
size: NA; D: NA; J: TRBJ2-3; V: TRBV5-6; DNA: TGTGCCAGCAGCCTCCCGGCTGGAACAGATACGCAGTATTTT; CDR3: CASSLPAGTDTQYF
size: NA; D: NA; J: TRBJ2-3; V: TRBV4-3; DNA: TGCGCCAGCAGTTCCCTGGAGACAGATACGCAGTATTTT; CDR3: CASSSLETDTQYF
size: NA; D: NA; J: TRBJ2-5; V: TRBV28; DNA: TGTGCCAGCCGGGGGCCCTCCCAAGAGACCCAGTACTTC; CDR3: CASRGPSQETQYF
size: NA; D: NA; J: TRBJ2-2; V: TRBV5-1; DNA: TGCGCCAGCAGCTTGACGGGGGTTAACACCGGGGAGCTGTTTTTT; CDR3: CASSLTGVNTGELFF
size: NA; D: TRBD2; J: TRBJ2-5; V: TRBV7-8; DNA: TGTGCCAGCAGCTTACGACTAGCGAAAGAGACCCAGTACTTC; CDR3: CASSLRLAKETQYF
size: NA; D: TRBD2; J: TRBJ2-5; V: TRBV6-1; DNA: TGTGCCAGCAGTGACCGCCGGGGGGTCGCTGAGACCCAGTACTTC; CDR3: CASSDRRGVAETQYF
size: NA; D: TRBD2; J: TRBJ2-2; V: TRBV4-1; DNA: TGCGCCAGCAGCCCCGGGACTAGTAACACCGGGGAGCTGTTTTTT; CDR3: CASSPGTSNTGELFF
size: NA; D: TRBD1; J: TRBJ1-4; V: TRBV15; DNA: TGTGCCACCAGCAGACGAACCACAGGGGCCGCAGAAAAACTGTTTTTT; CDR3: CATSRRTTGAAEKLFF
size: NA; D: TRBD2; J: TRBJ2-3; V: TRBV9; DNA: TGTGCCAGCAGCGTAGGTAGCGGGACGGATACGCAGTATTTT; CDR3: CASSVGSGTDTQYF
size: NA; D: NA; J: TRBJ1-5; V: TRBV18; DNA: TGTGCCAGCTCACCACGGGGACCCGGGGATCAGCCCCAGCATTTT; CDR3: CASSPRGPGDQPQHF
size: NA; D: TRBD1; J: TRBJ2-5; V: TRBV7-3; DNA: TGTGCCAGCAGCTTAATGACAGGGGTCCAAGAGACCCAGTACTTC; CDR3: CASSLMTGVQETQYF
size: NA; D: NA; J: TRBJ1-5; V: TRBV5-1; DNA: TGCGCCAGCAGCTTGGCGGGTTCCAGTCAGCCCCAGCATTTT; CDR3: CASSLAGSSQPQHF
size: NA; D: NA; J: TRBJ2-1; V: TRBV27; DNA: TGTGCCAGCAGTCAGGGACCTATGTCCTACAATGAGCAGTTCTTC; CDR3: CASSQGPMSYNEQFF
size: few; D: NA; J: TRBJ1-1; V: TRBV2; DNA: TGTGCCAGCAAGTTGTACGAAGCTTTCTTT; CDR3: CASKLYEAFF
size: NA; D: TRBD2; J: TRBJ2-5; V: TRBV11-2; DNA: TGTGCCAGCAGCTTAGGTTCAGAAAGGGGACTACAGACCCAGTACTTC; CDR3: CASSLGSERGLQTQYF
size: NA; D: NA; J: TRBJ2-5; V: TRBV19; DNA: TGTGCCAGTAGTATAGATCAAGGAGCGCCGACCCCACAAGAGACCCAGTACTTC; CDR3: CASSIDQGAPTPQETQYF
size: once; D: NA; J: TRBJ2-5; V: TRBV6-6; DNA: TGTGCCAGCAGTTACTCACGACAGGGAGGAGAGACCCAGTACTTC; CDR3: CASSYSRQGGETQYF
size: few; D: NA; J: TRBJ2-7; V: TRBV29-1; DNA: TGCAGCGTTTCCACGACAGTCTACGAGCAGTACTTC; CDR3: CSVSTTVYEQYF
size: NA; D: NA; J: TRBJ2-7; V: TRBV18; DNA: TGTGCCAGCTTTCGGGACTCCGAGGGGTACGAGCAGTACTTC; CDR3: CASFRDSEGYEQYF
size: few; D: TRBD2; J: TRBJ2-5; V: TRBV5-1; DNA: TGCGCCAGCAGTTCTAGCGGTTTTCAAGAGACCCAGTACTTC; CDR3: CASSSSGFQETQYF
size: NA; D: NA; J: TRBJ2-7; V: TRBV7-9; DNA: TGTGCCAGCAGCACCGGACGTAAGGGGTACGAGCAGTACTTC; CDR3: CASSTGRKGYEQYF
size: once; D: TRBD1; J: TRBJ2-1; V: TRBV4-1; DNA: TGCGCCAGCAGCCAATTCCGGGACAGCGAGCAGTTCTTC; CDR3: CASSQFRDSEQFF
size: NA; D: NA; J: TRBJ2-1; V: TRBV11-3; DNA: TGTGCCAGCAGCTTAGCCTCGGGTGAGCAGTTCTTC; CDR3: CASSLASGEQFF
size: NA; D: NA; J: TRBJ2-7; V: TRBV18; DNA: TGTGCCAGCTCACCGTCCGGGCTGGTATACGAGCAGTACTTC; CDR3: CASSPSGLVYEQYF
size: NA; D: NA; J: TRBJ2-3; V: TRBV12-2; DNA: TGTGCAAGTCGTCCTAGACTAGCGGGAGATATAGTCCCTAACCCAACAGATACGCAGTATTTT; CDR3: CASRPRLAGDIVPNPTDTQYF
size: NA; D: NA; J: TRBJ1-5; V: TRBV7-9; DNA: TGTGCCAGCAGCCCGGACGGGAATCAGCCCCAGCATTTT; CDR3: CASSPDGNQPQHF